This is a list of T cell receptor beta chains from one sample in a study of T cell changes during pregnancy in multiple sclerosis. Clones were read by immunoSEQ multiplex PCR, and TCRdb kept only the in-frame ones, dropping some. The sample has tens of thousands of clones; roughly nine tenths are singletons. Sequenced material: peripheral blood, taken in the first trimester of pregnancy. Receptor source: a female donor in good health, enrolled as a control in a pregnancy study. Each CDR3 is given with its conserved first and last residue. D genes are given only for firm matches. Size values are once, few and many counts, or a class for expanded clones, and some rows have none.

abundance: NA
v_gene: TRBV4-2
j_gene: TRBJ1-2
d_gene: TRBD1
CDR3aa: CASSLGTGNEYGYTF
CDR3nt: TGTGCCAGCAGCCTTGGGACAGGGAACGAGTATGGCTACACCTTC

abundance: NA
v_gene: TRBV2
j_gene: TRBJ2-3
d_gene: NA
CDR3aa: CASSAGLGTQYF
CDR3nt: TGTGCCAGCAGCGCCGGGTTGGGTACGCAGTATTTT

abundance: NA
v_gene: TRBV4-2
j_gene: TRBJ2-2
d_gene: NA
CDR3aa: CASSHPGTNTGELFF
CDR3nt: TGTGCCAGCAGCCATCCAGGAACGAACACCGGGGAGCTGTTTTTT

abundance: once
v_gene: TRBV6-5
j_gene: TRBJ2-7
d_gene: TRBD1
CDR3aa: CASRSFGTESYEQYF
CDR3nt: TGTGCCAGCAGGAGCTTCGGGACAGAGAGCTACGAGCAGTACTTC

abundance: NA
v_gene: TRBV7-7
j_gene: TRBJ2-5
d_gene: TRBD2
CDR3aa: CASSLRVTSGGEETQYF
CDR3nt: TGTGCTAGCAGCTTAAGGGTGACTAGCGGGGGGGAAGAGACCCAGTACTTC

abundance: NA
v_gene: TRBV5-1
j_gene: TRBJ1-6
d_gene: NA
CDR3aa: CASNNGLLNSPLHF
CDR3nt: TGCGCCAGCAATAACGGACTCCTTAATTCACCCCTCCACTTT

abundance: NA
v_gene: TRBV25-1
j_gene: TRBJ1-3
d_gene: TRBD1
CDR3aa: CASSLTGVRNTIYF
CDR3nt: TGTGCCAGCAGCCTTACAGGGGTGCGAAACACCATATATTTT

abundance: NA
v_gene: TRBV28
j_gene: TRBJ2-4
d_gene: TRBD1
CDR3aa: CASSSEVTGDPNIQYF
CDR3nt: TGTGCCAGCAGTTCAGAAGTCACAGGGGATCCAAACATTCAGTACTTC

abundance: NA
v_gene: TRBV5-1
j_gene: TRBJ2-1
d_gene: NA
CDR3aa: CASSLDSSYNEQFF
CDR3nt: TGCGCCAGCAGCTTAGACAGCTCCTACAATGAGCAGTTCTTC

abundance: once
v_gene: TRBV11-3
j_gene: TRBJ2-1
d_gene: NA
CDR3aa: CASSISLSYNEQFF
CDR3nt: TGTGCCAGTTCGATTAGCCTTTCCTACAATGAGCAGTTCTTC

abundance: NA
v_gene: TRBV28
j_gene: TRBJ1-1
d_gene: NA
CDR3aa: CASSPPTGSNTEAFF
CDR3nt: TGTGCCAGCAGTCCTCCAACAGGGTCGAACACTGAAGCTTTCTTT

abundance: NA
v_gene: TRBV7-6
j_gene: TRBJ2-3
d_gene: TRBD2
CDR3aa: CASSPTGLGDPDTQYF
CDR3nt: TGTGCCAGCAGCCCAACCGGACTAGGAGACCCAGATACGCAGTATTTT

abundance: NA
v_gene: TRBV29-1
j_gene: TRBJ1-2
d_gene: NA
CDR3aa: CSALDISYGYTF
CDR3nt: TGCAGCGCTCTGGACATTAGCTATGGCTACACCTTC

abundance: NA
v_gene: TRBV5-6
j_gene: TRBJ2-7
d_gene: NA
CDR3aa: CASSLVPTTEQYF
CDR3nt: TGTGCCAGCAGCTTAGTACCTACCACGGAGCAGTACTTC

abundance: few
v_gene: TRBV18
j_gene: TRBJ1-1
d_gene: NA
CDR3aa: CASSLGREYGEAFF
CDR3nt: TGTGCCAGCTCACTGGGGAGAGAGTATGGTGAAGCTTTCTTT

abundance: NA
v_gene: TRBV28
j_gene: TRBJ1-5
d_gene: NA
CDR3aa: CASGRDTNQPQHF
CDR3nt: TGTGCCAGCGGCCGGGACACAAATCAGCCCCAGCATTTT

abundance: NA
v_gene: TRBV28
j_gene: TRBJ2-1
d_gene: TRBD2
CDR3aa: CASSLAGDSYNEQFF
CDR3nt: TGTGCCAGCAGTTTAGCGGGGGACTCCTACAATGAGCAGTTCTTC

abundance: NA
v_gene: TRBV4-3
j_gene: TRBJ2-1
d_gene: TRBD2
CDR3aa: CASSQDGIGGAYNEQFF
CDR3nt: TGCGCCAGCAGCCAAGATGGGATCGGGGGGGCCTACAATGAGCAGTTCTTC

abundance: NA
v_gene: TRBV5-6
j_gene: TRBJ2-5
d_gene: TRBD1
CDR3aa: CASSLGVTGVGEQYF
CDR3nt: TGTGCCAGCAGCTTGGGGGTGACAGGGGTGGGAGAGCAGTACTTC

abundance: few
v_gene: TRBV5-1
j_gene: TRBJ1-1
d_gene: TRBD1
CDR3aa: CASSLLQGPGTEAFF
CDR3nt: TGCGCCAGCAGCCTGTTACAGGGGCCGGGGACTGAAGCTTTCTTT

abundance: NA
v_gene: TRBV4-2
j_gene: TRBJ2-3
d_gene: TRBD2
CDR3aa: CASSQERPGGTDTQYF
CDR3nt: TGTGCCAGCAGCCAGGAAAGACCGGGAGGGACAGATACGCAGTATTTT

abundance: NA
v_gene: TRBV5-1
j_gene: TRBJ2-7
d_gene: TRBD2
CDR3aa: CASSRVAGVEQYF
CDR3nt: TGCGCCAGCAGCCGGGTGGCGGGGGTCGAGCAGTACTTC